This T cell receptor beta chain came from a study of patients and donors after allogeneic stem cell transplantation. This CDR3 comprises 17 residues. V lost 3 bases and J 1 base, leaving 17 bases between the germline ends. Germline values: CDR1 SGHVS, CDR2 FNYEAQ. TCRdb re-called the RT-PCR reads through MiXCR, storing one row per CDR3 protein. This sample has roughly 960,000 distinct CDR3 sequences; approximately 19% occur once, and the top ten carry 6%. This clonotype showed up just a few times. The chain couples TRBV7-6 to TRBJ2-3; no reliable D call. This TCR derives from a human donor who was either an allogeneic HSCT recipient or a stem cell or donor lymphocyte infusion donor (not recorded which). It is not recorded whose cells these are; they may come from a transplant donor. The specimen sequenced was blood, either unsorted or a sorted T cell fraction (not recorded which). CDR3 coding DNA: TGTGCCAGCAGCTTGGGCAATGACCGTAGACGCACAGATACGCAGTATTTT. Its translation is CASSLGNDRRRTDTQYF.